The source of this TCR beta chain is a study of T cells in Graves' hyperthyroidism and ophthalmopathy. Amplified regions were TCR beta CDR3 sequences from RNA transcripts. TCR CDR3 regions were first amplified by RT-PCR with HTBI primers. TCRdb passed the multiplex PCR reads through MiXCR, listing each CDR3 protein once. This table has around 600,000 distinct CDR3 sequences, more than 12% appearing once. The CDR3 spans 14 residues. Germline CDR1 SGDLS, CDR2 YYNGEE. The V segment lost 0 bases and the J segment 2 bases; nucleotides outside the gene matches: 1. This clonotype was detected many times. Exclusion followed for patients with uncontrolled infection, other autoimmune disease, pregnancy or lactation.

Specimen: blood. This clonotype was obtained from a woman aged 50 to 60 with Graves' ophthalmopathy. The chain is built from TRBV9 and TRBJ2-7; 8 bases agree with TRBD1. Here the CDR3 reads CASSVGQGPYEQYF. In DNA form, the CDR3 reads TGTGCCAGCAGCGTAGGACAGGGGCCCTACGAGCAGTACTTC.